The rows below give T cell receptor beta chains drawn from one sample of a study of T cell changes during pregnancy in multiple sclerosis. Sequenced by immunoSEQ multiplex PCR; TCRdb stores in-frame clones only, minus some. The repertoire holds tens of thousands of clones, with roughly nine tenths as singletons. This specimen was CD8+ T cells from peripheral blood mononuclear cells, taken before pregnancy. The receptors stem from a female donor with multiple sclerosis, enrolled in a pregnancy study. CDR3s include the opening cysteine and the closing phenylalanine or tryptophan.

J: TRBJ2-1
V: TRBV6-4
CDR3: CASSDQAGAHNEQFF

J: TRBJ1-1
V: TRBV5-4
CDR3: CASSLGGANTEAFF

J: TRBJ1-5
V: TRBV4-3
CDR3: CASSQAVSNQPQHF

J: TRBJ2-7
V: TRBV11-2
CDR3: CASSFFTREGVEQYF

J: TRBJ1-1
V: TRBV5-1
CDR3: CASSLEQGSHTEAFF

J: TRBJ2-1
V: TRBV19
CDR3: CASSRLAGGFNEQFF

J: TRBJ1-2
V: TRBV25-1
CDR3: CASSADRTGASVSLGYTF

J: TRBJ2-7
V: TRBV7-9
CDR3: CASSLTSGDPYEQYF

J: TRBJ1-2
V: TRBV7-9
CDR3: CASSPSKGVGYNYGYTF

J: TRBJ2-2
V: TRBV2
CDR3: CASSGEDRGSGTGELFF

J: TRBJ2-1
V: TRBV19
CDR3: CASSTRPAGYNEQFF

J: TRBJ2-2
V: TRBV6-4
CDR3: CASGSPSWDKFNTGELFF

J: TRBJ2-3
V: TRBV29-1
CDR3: CSAIPGLAVTDTQYF

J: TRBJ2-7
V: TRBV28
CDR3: CASSFGITYEQYF

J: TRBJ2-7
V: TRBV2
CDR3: CASSLSGSYEQYF

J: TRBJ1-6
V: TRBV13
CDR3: CASSADQGLDSPLHF

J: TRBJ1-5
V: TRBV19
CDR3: CASHDAGGFQPQHF

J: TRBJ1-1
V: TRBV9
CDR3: CASSAGDYEAFF

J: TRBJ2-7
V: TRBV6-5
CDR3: CASSYWGPSEVDEQYF

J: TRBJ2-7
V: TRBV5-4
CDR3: CASSPLESYEQYF

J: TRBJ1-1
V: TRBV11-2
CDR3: CASSSALDRVNTEAFF

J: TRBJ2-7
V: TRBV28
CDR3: CASSLSLQGWGEQYF

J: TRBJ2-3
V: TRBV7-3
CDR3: CASSPGTASTDTQYF

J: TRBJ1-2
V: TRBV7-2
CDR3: CASSTWTAHYYGYTF

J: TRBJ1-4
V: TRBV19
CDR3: CASSMGQGGEKLFF

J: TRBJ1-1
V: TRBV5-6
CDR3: CASSYTPQGNTEAFF

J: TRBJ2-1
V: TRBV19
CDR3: CASRLAGESYEQFF

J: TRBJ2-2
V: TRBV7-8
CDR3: CASLQGVAAGELFF

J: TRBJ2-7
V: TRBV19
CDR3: CASSIQHRYRTGTYEQYF

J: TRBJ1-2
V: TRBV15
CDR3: CATSRDRGHSNYGYTF

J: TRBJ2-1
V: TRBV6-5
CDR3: CASSYGTSGNEQFF

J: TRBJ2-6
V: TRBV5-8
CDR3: CASSLGTGGANVLTF

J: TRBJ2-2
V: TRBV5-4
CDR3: CASSAGVATGELFF

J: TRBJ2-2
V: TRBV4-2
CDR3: CASTASVETGELFF

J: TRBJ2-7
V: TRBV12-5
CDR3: CASGNPGQGEYEQYF

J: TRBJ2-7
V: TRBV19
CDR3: CASRAGQGAEQYF

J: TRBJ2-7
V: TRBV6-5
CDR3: CASSAGTGAYEQYF

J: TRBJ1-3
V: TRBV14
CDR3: CASSHPRTGGNTIYF

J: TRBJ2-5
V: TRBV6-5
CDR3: CASSYAGQGGRETQYF

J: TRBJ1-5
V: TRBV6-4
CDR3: CASSDSPGQGNQPQHF

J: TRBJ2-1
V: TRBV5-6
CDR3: CASSLTGENEQFF

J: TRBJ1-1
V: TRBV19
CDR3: CASSIDRVNGNTEAFF

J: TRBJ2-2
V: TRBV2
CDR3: CASSGGTGVTGELFF

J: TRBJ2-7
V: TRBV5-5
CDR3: CASSQRNRGDEQYF

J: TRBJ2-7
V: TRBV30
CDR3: CACTGTPTRYEQYF

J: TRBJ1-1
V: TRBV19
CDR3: CATADSPFLVAEAFF

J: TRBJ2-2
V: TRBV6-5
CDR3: CASSIRDRGVGELFF

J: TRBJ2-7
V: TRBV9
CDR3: CASSVARDITYEQYF

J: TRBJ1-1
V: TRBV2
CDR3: CASSPTGEVTEAFF

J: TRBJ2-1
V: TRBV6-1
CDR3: CASSPRSGVNEQFF

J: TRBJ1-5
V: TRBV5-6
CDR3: CASSLAIGAGLDDQPQHF

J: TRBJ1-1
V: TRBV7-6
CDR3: CASSLAGDREGTEAFF

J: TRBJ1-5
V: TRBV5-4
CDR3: CASSVSGQGKNQPQHF

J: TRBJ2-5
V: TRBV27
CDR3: CASSSGFVYQETQYF